A selection of T cell receptor beta chains follows, all from one sample in a study of blood T cell repertoires in COVID-19. Produced via immunoSEQ multiplex PCR; TCRdb's table is partial and in-frame only. In the table there are around 450,000 clones, 87% of which are singletons. The sequencing input was PBMCs or T cells enriched from blood (not recorded which). All receptors derive from a woman aged 18-30 years with acute COVID-19. Each CDR3 is given with its conserved first and last residue. Each record gives: J gene, clone size, V gene, CDR3 protein. Expanded clones are given a class, and other clones once, few, many or no size at all.

>TRBJ1-1|NA|TRBV9
CASGKTGKNTEAFF
>TRBJ2-3|NA|TRBV2
CASRQIDRPDTQYF
>TRBJ1-5|NA|TRBV19
CASSITGPFSNQPQHF
>TRBJ1-3|NA|TRBV29-1
CSAKGQFSGNTIYF
>TRBJ1-5|NA|TRBV28
CASSRTGAGNQPQHF
>TRBJ2-1|NA|TRBV6-5
CPNPRYNEQFF
>TRBJ2-5|few|TRBV5-1
CASSLALQETQYF
>TRBJ2-7|NA|TRBV29-1
CSTRTGDGEQYF
>TRBJ1-5|NA|TRBV7-2
CASSPRGPYSNQPQHF
>TRBJ2-5|once|TRBV27
CASSFDRKETQYF
>TRBJ2-3|once|TRBV6-2/TRBV6-3
CASSPGLPSTDTQYF
>TRBJ2-6|NA|TRBV5-4
CASSLTGASSGANVLTF
>TRBJ1-4|NA|TRBV4-3
CASSQERQGWEKLFF
>TRBJ2-5|NA|TRBV9
CASSVGASGLQETQYF
>TRBJ1-5|NA|TRBV15
CATSLTGPHQPQHF
>TRBJ1-1|NA|TRBV7-2
CASSLYIQDLNTEAFF
>TRBJ2-5|NA|TRBV19
CAASGSTETQYF
>TRBJ2-3|NA|TRBV18
CASSPRAVKRGGDTQYF
>TRBJ2-3|NA|TRBV24-1
CATSGSSGLPDTQYF
>TRBJ1-5|NA|TRBV28
CASRNGQAHNQPQHF
>TRBJ2-7|NA|TRBV30
CAWTGSYEQYF
>TRBJ2-5|NA|TRBV9
CASSARSSGAQETQYF
>TRBJ2-2|NA|TRBV5-1
CASSQGMATGELFF
>TRBJ1-1|NA|TRBV5-1
CASSLDISGGTEAFF
>TRBJ1-4|NA|TRBV9
CASSVGQGGEKLFF
>TRBJ1-2|NA|TRBV28
CASTTRETRGYTF
>TRBJ1-2|NA|TRBV2
CASSSDRGSYGYTF
>TRBJ2-7|NA|TRBV12-2
CASRSSQEREGCEQYF
>TRBJ2-7|NA|TRBV5-1
CASSFGEAFSYEQYF
>TRBJ2-1|NA|TRBV9
CASSATLTGTSGSNEQFF
>TRBJ2-1|once|TRBV9
CASSSRDNEQFF
>TRBJ2-7|NA|TRBV11-2
CASSQLQGDYEQYF
>TRBJ2-3|NA|TRBV7-3
CASSPTRGTSTDTQYF
>TRBJ1-3|NA|TRBV30
CAWDRSSGNTIYF
>TRBJ2-7|NA|TRBV2
CASGGQVPTEQYF
>TRBJ2-3|NA|TRBV10-2
CASSESGLAFDTQYF
>TRBJ1-1|NA|TRBV3-1/TRBV3-2
CASSRGTANTEAFF
>TRBJ2-7|NA|TRBV6-5
CASSYSIGQGGEQYF
>TRBJ2-7|NA|TRBV29-1
CSVERGGEQYF
>TRBJ2-2|NA|TRBV9
CASSPANTGELFF
>TRBJ1-6|NA|TRBV30
CAWSDFGANSPLHF
>TRBJ2-7|NA|TRBV30
CAWRPAGGLRASYEQYF